The 26 T cell receptor beta chains presented below share a single source sample, sequenced in a study of neoadjuvant anti-PD-1 for oral cavity cancer. The data were produced by immunoSEQ multiplex PCR, yet TCRdb's version contains in-frame clones alone and is incomplete. The sample consists of roughly 60,000 clones, around four fifths of them appearing once. Sequences were derived from PBMCs, sampled before nivolumab (anti-PD-1) treatment. The receptors here all came from a person between 40 and 85 years old with oral cavity squamous cell carcinoma.

V is TRBV7-5 and J is TRBJ2-5. TRBV7-5 is a pseudogene locus. The CDR3 consists of 10 residues. The CDR3 reads CVRSLETQYF. The CDR3 region has the DNA TGTGTCAGAAGCTTGGAGACCCAGTACTTC.

The rearrangement links TRBV27 to TRBJ1-2; tentatively, D is TRBD1 (6 bases). The CDR3 is made up of 15 amino acids. The germline V gene encodes CDR1 MNHEY and CDR2 SMNVEV (reference sequence). V was pared by 2 bases and J by 8 bases, with 18 bases between. DNA of the CDR3: TGTGCCAGCAGTTTACACCCAGGGACACCCATCGGCTACACCTTC. Translated, it gives CASSLHPGTPIGYTF.

This clone has at least ten counts. This rearrangement joins TRBV6-5 to TRBJ2-7; 9 bases map to TRBD2. V lost 7 bases, J lost 1 base, and 8 bases stayed unmatched. The CDR3 is 15 amino acids. The germline CDR1 and CDR2 sequences are MNHEY and SVGAGI. CDR3 loop: CASTSGGGGSYEQYF. The DNA for the CDR3 is TGTGCCAGCACCTCGGGCGGGGGGGGATCCTACGAGCAGTACTTC.

The chain combines TRBV5-1 with TRBJ2-3; D tentatively reads TRBD1 or TRBD2 (5 bases each). Germline V CDR1 and CDR2: SGHRS, YFSETQ. With 0 bases removed from V and 0 bases from J, the gap between germline ends came to 20 bases. The CDR3 runs to 19 residues. CDR3 in DNA: TGCGCCAGCAGCTTGGAACCTTCCGGGACGATATCTAGCACAGATACGCAGTATTTT. This codes for CASSLEPSGTISSTDTQYF.

This chain connects TRBV6-5 to TRBJ1-1; no clear D. Trimming removed 5 bases from V and 1 base from J, with 14 bases in between. CDR3 length: 15 residues. Germline CDR1 MNHEY, CDR2 SVGAGI. This CDR3 reads CASSPWWHSNTEAFF. CDR3 coding DNA: TGTGCCAGCAGTCCTTGGTGGCACTCGAACACTGAAGCTTTCTTT.

V gene TRBV19 combines with J gene TRBJ1-6; D remains unclear. Trimming took 5 bases from V and 7 from J, leaving 12 bases between them. Germline-derived CDR1 and CDR2 are LNHDA and SQIVND (reference sequence). The CDR3 spans 14 residues. The CDR3 protein is CASSSGAGNSPLHF. The CDR3 DNA reads as TGTGCCAGTAGTTCCGGCGCGGGCAATTCACCCCTCCACTTT.

The rearrangement joins TRBV6-1 to TRBJ1-1; D perhaps matches TRBD1 (6 bases). This CDR3 is 14 amino acids long. Trimming cost V 4 bases and J 10 bases, with 19 bases left between them. CDR1 MNHNS and CDR2 SASEGT come from the germline V gene. In DNA, the CDR3 is TGTGCCAGCAGTGGGGTAGGGGGGAGCGGCGTAGCTTTCTTT. Protein sequence: CASSGVGGSGVAFF.

The chain uses TRBV5-5 and TRBJ2-7; D possibly corresponds to TRBD2 (7 bases). Germline CDR1 and CDR2: SGHKS and YYEKEE (reference sequence). Trimming took 3 bases from V and 4 from J, leaving 11 bases between them. The CDR3 runs to 13 residues. CDR3 amino acids: CASSSAGAYEQYF. CDR3 sequence (DNA): TGTGCCAGCAGCTCGGCGGGGGCTTACGAGCAGTACTTC.

This clone appeared a single time. The chain recombines TRBV4-1 with TRBJ1-1, with D unresolved. Trimming shortened V by 3 bases and J by 7 bases, and 12 bases separated the two germline ends. The germline V gene has CDR1 MGHRA and CDR2 YSYEKL. The CDR3 covers 13 residues. The CDR3 DNA reads TGCGCCAGCAGCCACCAAAGGACTAGTGAAGCTTTCTTT. Residues: CASSHQRTSEAFF.

The chain employs TRBV2 and TRBJ1-1; D call uncertain. The CDR3 loop spans 15 amino acids. The V end was cut by 3 bases, the J end by 1 base, with 12 bases between. CDR1 is SNHLY, CDR2 FYNNEI, per germline. As DNA, the CDR3 is TGTGCCAGCAGTGAGAAGGGCACCTCGAACACTGAAGCTTTCTTT. Encoded protein: CASSEKGTSNTEAFF. Based on the CDR3 plus reference TRBV2 and TRBJ1-1, the full variable domain is EPEVTQTPSHQVTQMGQEVILRCVPISNHLYFYWYRQILGQKVEFLVSFYNNEISEKSEIFDDQFSVERPDGSNFTLKIRSTKLEDSAMYFCASSEKGTSNTEAFFGQGTRLTVV.

Details on this clone: Other DNA variants within this sample encode the same CDR3. CDR3: CASSYSDRNSPLHF. Here the CDR3 DNA reads TGTGCCAGCAGTTACTCGGACAGAAATTCACCCCTCCACTTT. The chain links TRBV6-5 to TRBJ1-6; possibly TRBD1 for D (6 bases). The CDR3 totals 14 residues. Per germline, CDR1 MNHEY and CDR2 SVGAGI. Trimming cost V 0 bases and J 7 bases, with 7 bases left between them.

This clone was counted once. The chain carries TRBV5-1 and TRBJ2-7; D not resolved. The germline gives CDR1 SGHRS, CDR2 YFSETQ. This CDR3 is built from 13 residues. Trimming stripped 0 bases from V and 0 bases from J, with 4 bases between. CDR3 protein: CASSLAGSYEQYF. The CDR3, as DNA: TGCGCCAGCAGCTTGGCAGGCTCCTACGAGCAGTACTTC.

This clone was counted between two and nine times. The chain is built from TRBV6-1 and TRBJ2-1, with 7 bases identical to TRBD2. The CDR3 length is 14 residues. Germline V gene data show CDR1 as MNHNS and CDR2 as SASEGT. The V segment lost 10 bases and the J segment 6 bases; nucleotides outside the gene matches: 12. The CDR3 DNA is TGTGCCACCCGGGACTACCTCGGAGTCAATGAGCAGTTCTTC. This codes for CATRDYLGVNEQFF.

The genes are TRBV7-6 and TRBJ2-7; D might be TRBD1 (6 bases). The CDR3 is 15 amino acids. Germline V gene sequence: CDR1 SGHVS, CDR2 FNYEAQ. V was shortened by 1 base and J by 3 bases, with 13 bases between the two germline ends. The CDR3 bases are TGTGCCAGCAGCTTAGAGCAAGGGGGAATCTACGAGCAGTACTTC. It encodes CASSLEQGGIYEQYF.

The rearrangement joins TRBV5-6 to TRBJ2-3, with 8 bases lining up with TRBD2. Germline V gene sequence: CDR1 SGHDT, CDR2 YYEEEE. The V segment lost 4 bases and the J segment 3 bases; nucleotides outside the gene matches: 4. CDR3 length equals 14 residues. The CDR3, as DNA: TGTGCCAGCAGCCGGGAGGGGCTAACAGATACGCAGTATTTT. It encodes CASSREGLTDTQYF.

V and J are TRBV7-9 and TRBJ1-5; 9 bases map to TRBD1. This CDR3 region has 15 residues. Trimming took 4 bases from V and 7 from J; bases not matched to a gene: 8. Germline V gene sequence: CDR1 SEHNR, CDR2 FQNEAQ (reference sequence). This chain's CDR3 is CASSSDRGAGQPQHF. CDR3 sequence (DNA): TGTGCCAGCAGCTCAGACAGGGGGGCAGGCCAGCCCCAGCATTTT. The full variable domain, in which reference TRBV7-9 and TRBJ1-5 provide the parts outside the CDR3, is DTGVSQNPRHKITKRGQNVTFRCDPISEHNRLYWYRQTLGQGPEFLTYFQNEAQLEKSRLLSDRFSAERPKGSFSTLEIQRTEQGDSAMYLCASSSDRGAGQPQHFGDGTRLSIL.

V usage is TRBV7-2 and J usage is TRBJ2-3; D unresolved. Germline values: CDR1 SGHTA, CDR2 FQGNSA. The CDR3 sequence is 14 residues long. Between the trimmed V and J ends, which lost 4 bases and 2 bases, there was a span of 10 bases. CDR3: CASSSEIITDTQYF. CDR3 sequence (DNA): TGTGCCAGCAGCTCTGAAATTATCACAGATACGCAGTATTTT. Supplemented by reference TRBV7-2 and TRBJ2-3, the full variable domain reads GAGVSQSPSNKVTEKGKDVELRCDPISGHTALYWYRQSLGQGLEFLIYFQGNSAPDKSGLPSDRFSAERTGGSVSTLTIQRTQQEDSAVYLCASSSEIITDTQYFGPGTRLTVL.

The DNA of the CDR3 is TGTGCCAGCAGTCCGAGGACAGGGATTGCGGGGAATCAGCCCCAGCATTTT. This gives the protein CASSPRTGIAGNQPQHF. The chain couples TRBV25-1 to TRBJ1-5, with 8 bases identical to TRBD1. Trimming removed 5 bases from V and 4 bases from J; junction bases left unmatched: 13. Germline V CDR1 and CDR2: MGHDK, SYGVNS. This CDR3 has 17 amino acids.

J is TRBJ1-6 and V is TRBV4-1; D is uncertain. CDR3 length equals 15 residues. Germline V lookup: CDR1 MGHRA, CDR2 YSYEKL. The V end lost 0 bases, the J end lost 7 bases, and 10 bases lay between the germline ends. CDR3 in amino acids: CASSQEAGTNSPLHF. In nucleotides, the CDR3 is TGCGCCAGCAGCCAAGAGGCGGGCACAAATTCACCCCTCCACTTT.

This chain links TRBV7-9 with TRBJ1-6; D call uncertain. Between the trimmed V and J ends, which lost 2 bases and 10 bases, there was a span of 12 bases. This CDR3 is built from 14 residues. Germline V gene data show CDR1 as SEHNR and CDR2 as FQNEAQ (reference sequence). CDR3 residues: CASSLRGFESPLHF. Written as DNA, the CDR3 is TGTGCCAGCAGCTTACGGGGTTTCGAGTCACCCCTCCACTTT. Supplemented by reference TRBV7-9 and TRBJ1-6, the full variable domain reads DTGVSQNPRHKITKRGQNVTFRCDPISEHNRLYWYRQTLGQGPEFLTYFQNEAQLEKSRLLSDRFSAERPKGSFSTLEIQRTEQGDSAMYLCASSLRGFESPLHFGNGTRLTVT.

The J gene is TRBJ2-5, the V gene TRBV6-1, with D uncertain. The germline CDR1 and CDR2 sequences are MNHNS and SASEGT. The ends were cut back, 2 bases at V and 5 bases at J, with 15 bases in the middle. The CDR3 length is 15 residues. The CDR3 loop reads CASSENAGYGETQYF. The CDR3 DNA reads TGTGCCAGCAGTGAAAATGCAGGCTACGGGGAGACCCAGTACTTC.

This CDR3 reads CASSEPPSYGYTF. CDR3 coding DNA: TGTGCCAGCTCCGAACCGCCCTCCTATGGCTACACCTTC. The chain employs TRBV19 and TRBJ1-2; no definite D call. The CDR3 totals 13 residues. The V gene's germline CDR1 is LNHDA and CDR2 SQIVND (reference sequence). Trimming shortened V by 9 bases and J by 4 bases, and 15 bases separated the two germline ends.

The J gene is TRBJ2-5, the V gene TRBV21-1; the table's TRBD1 call for D was not verified on the DNA. TRBV21-1 constitutes a pseudogene. The CDR3 consists of 19 residues. The CDR3 DNA sequence: TGTGCCAGCAGCACACTACCGGGTGTGAGAGGATTGGACAGAGAGACCCAGTACTTC. It encodes CASSTLPGVRGLDRETQYF.

The J gene is TRBJ1-3, the V gene TRBV6-1; D is perhaps TRBD1 (5 bases). This CDR3 is built from 16 residues. The germline V gene has CDR1 MNHNS and CDR2 SASEGT. Trimming stripped 1 base from V and 9 bases from J, with 19 bases between. CDR3: CASSEGLAGWGGTIYF. Written as DNA, the CDR3 is TGTGCCAGCAGTGAAGGGCTGGCAGGGTGGGGGGGCACCATATATTTT.

V is TRBV11-2 and J is TRBJ1-2, with 9 positions matching TRBD1. V lost 0 bases to trimming and J lost 8 bases; unmatched junction nucleotides: 10. The CDR3 is 16 amino acids. Germline assignment: CDR1 SGHAT and CDR2 FQNNGV. The CDR3 DNA reads as TGTGCCAGCAGCTTAGACACAGGGGGCAGGGGTAGCGGCTACACCTTC. This codes for CASSLDTGGRGSGYTF.

The V gene is TRBV5-1, the J gene TRBJ2-7; no clear D. CDR1 and CDR2 from the germline V gene are SGHRS and YFSETQ. The CDR3 has 11 residues. The V end was cut by 2 bases, the J end by 5 bases, with 5 bases between. The CDR3 nucleotides are TGCGCCAGCAGCTTAACCCACGAGCAGTACTTC. The encoded protein is CASSLTHEQYF.